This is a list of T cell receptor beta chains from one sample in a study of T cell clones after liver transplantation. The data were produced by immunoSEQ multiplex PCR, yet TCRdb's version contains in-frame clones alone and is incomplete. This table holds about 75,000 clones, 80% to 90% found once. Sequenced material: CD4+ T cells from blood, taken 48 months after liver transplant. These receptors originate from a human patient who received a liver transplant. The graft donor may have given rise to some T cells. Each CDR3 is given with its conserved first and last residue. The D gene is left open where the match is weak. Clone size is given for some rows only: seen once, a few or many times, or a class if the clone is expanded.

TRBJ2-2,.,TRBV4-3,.,TGCGCCAGCAGCCAGGGACGCTTAACCGGGGAGCTGTTTTTT,CASSQGRLTGELFF
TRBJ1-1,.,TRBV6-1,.,TGTGCCAGCAGGACTCTAGGGTCCACTGAAGCTTTCTTT,CASRTLGSTEAFF
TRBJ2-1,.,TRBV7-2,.,TGTGCCAGCAGCAAAGGGACGGCCGGATATGAGCAGTTCTTC,CASSKGTAGYEQFF
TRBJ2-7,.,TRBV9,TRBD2,TGTGCCAGCAGCGTATTAGCGGGGGGATCCGAGCAGTACTTC,CASSVLAGGSEQYF
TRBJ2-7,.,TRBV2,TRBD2,TGTGCCAGCAGTGGGACTAGCCCCAACCCCTTCGAGCAGTACTTC,CASSGTSPNPFEQYF
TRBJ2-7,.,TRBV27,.,TGTGCCAGCAGTTTGAGGAGGGGTCCGTACGAGCAGTACTTC,CASSLRRGPYEQYF
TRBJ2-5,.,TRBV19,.,TGTGCCAGTAGTATAGCCTCTAGACGAGAGACCCAGTACTTC,CASSIASRRETQYF
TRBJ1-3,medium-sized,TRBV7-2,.,TGTGCCAGCAGCCTATCCCCTGGGGCTGGAAACACCATATATTTT,CASSLSPGAGNTIYF
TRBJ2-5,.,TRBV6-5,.,TGTGCCAGCAGTTACGGGGCGGGCCAAGAGACCCAGTACTTC,CASSYGAGQETQYF
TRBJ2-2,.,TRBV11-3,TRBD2,TGTGCCAGCGCAAGCGGGGGGAACACCGGGGAGCTGTTTTTT,CASASGGNTGELFF
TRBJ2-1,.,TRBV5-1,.,TGCGCCAGCAGCAACGGCCGTGACTCCTACAATGAGCAGTTCTTC,CASSNGRDSYNEQFF
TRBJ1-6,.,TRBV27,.,TGTGCCAGCAGTTTATCTGGGTATAATTCACCCCTCCACTTT,CASSLSGYNSPLHF
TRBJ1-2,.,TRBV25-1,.,TGTGCCAGCAGTCCGCAGGACAGCAACTATGGCTACACCTTC,CASSPQDSNYGYTF
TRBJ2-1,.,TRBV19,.,TGTGCCAGTAGTATAGTGGTAGTTGGGGTCTACAATGAGCAGTTCTTC,CASSIVVVGVYNEQFF
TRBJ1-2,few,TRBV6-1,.,TGTGCCAGCAGTGAAGCGACAGTCATAGCTAACTATGGCTACACCTTC,CASSEATVIANYGYTF
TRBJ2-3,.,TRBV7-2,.,TGTGCCAGCAGCCAAAGTCCGGGGGGCGGCAATACGCAGTATTTT,CASSQSPGGGNTQYF
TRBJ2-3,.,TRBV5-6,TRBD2,TGTGCCAGCAGCTTGGGTACAGCGGGGGGGGCGCAGGATACGCAGTATTTT,CASSLGTAGGAQDTQYF